The following is a T cell receptor (beta chain) sequence with its context. Its specificity is not known. This sample stems from a study of identical twins. In every case, the donor was a healthy Caucasian. A universal primer site was added by template switching, and unique molecular identifiers were carried by the cDNA. MiXCR, run by TCRdb on the 5' RACE reads, gives a single entry per CDR3 protein. In the table there are 350,000 to 500,000 distinct CDR3 sequences, under 20% of which are singletons. The CDR3 contains 14 residues. V lost 0 bases to trimming and J lost 3 bases, with 12 bases between them. Germline V gene sequence: CDR1 SQVTM, CDR2 ANQGSEA. Whole-study findings and limits: Memory repertoires showed no such pattern, whereas abundant cord blood beta clonotypes carried fewer insertions.

This clonotype originated in a man aged 50 or older in good health. V gene TRBV29-1 combines with J gene TRBJ2-7; D is unresolved. Sequencing input: naive T cells sorted from blood. CDR3 residues: CSVEDGVKGYEQYF. CDR3 nucleotides: TGCAGCGTTGAAGACGGTGTAAAGGGCTACGAGCAGTACTTC.